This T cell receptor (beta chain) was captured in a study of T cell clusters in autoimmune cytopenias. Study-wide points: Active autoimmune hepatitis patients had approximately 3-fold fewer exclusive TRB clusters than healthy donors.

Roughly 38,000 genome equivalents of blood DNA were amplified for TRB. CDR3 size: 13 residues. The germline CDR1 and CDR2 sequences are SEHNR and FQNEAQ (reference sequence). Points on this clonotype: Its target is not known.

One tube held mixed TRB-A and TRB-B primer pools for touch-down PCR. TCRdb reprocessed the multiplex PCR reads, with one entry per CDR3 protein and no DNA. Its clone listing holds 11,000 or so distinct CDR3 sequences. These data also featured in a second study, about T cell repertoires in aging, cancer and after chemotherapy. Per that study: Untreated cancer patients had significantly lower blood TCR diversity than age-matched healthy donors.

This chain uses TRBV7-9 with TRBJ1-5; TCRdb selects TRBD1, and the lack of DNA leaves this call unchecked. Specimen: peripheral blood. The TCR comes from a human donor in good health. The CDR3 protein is CASSLGSGNAQHF. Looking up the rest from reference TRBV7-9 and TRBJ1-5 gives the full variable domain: DTGVSQNPRHKITKRGQNVTFRCDPISEHNRLYWYRQTLGQGPEFLTYFQNEAQLEKSRLLSDRFSAERPKGSFSTLEIQRTEQGDSAMYLCASSLGSGNAQHFGDGTRLSIL.